The 19 T cell receptor beta chains below come from one sample, sequenced in a study of T-cell reconstitution after alpha-beta-depleted transplantation in children. TCRbeta library construction was performed incorporating unique molecular identifiers. One entry per CDR3 protein, called by TCRdb with MiXCR from the PCR reads. The sample shows 530,000 or so distinct CDR3 sequences, roughly a quarter of them seen only once. This specimen was PBMCs, taken before TCRalphabeta/CD19-depleted stem cell transplant. These TCRs come from a boy under two years old with Wiskott-Aldrich syndrome, due to receive a stem cell transplant.

This clonotype was seen a few times. The J gene is TRBJ1-2, the V gene TRBV11-2; D is perhaps TRBD1 (5 bases). The germline V gene has CDR1 SGHAT and CDR2 FQNNGV. The CDR3 is made up of 13 amino acids. The V and J ends lost 2 bases and 8 bases respectively, with 12 bases between them. The CDR3: CASSLITGGGYTF. The DNA for the CDR3 is TGTGCCAGCAGCTTAATAACAGGTGGCGGCTACACCTTC.

The gene calls are TRBV20-1 and TRBJ2-7, with 7 positions matching TRBD1. The germline CDR1 and CDR2 sequences are DFQATT and SNEGSKA (reference sequence). The CDR3 sequence is 15 residues long. V trimming: 0 bases; J trimming: 3 bases; junction bases outside the gene matches: 8. The CDR3 DNA follows: TGCAGTGCTAGAGATCAGGGGCCAGGGGGCTACGAGCAGTACTTC. Protein product: CSARDQGPGGYEQYF.

This clonotype has more than one count but fewer than ten. V gene TRBV7-7 combines with J gene TRBJ1-2, with D unclear. Trimming took off 2 bases at V and 4 bases at J, with 11 bases between the two ends. Germline lookup yields CDR1 SSHAT and CDR2 FNYEAQ (reference sequence). This CDR3 region has 14 residues. Here the CDR3 reads CASSLRADGYGYTF. The CDR3, as DNA: TGTGCCAGCAGCTTAAGGGCAGACGGCTATGGCTACACCTTC.

J is TRBJ2-2 and V is TRBV7-6, with D possibly TRBD2 on 6 matching bases. Trimming cost V 3 bases and J 4 bases, with 12 bases left between them. The CDR3 has 15 residues. Germline lookup yields CDR1 SGHVS and CDR2 FNYEAQ. The chain's CDR3 is CASSFSLSGTGELFF. In nucleotides, the CDR3 is TGTGCCAGCAGCTTTTCCCTTAGCGGCACCGGGGAGCTGTTTTTT.

This clonotype was recorded a few times. The chain employs TRBV7-6 and TRBJ2-3, with 8 bases identical to TRBD2. The J segment lost 0 bases and the V segment lost 1 base, leaving 15 bases of the junction unmatched. The CDR3 has 20 amino acids. Looked up from germline, CDR1 is SGHVS and CDR2 is FNYEAQ. DNA of the CDR3: TGTGCCAGCAGCTTAGTCGCGGCGGGAGGATCCCGCACTAGCACAGATACGCAGTATTTT. Its translation is CASSLVAAGGSRTSTDTQYF.

This clonotype was seen a handful of times. The V gene is TRBV3-1, the J gene TRBJ2-1; TRBD2 aligns across 10 bases. J was trimmed by 5 bases and V by 6 bases; bases with no gene match: 7. The germline V gene encodes CDR1 LGHDT and CDR2 YNNKEL (reference sequence). CDR3 length: 15 amino acids. This CDR3 is CASRQSGRADNEQFF. As DNA, the CDR3 is TGTGCCAGCAGGCAAAGCGGGAGGGCCGACAATGAGCAGTTCTTC.

The rearrangement uses TRBV6-2 or TRBV6-3 and TRBJ2-5, with D maybe TRBD1 (5 bases). CDR1 and CDR2 from the germline V gene are MNHEY and SVGEGT. The V end lost 2 bases, the J end lost 5 bases, and 9 bases lay between the germline ends. The CDR3 spans 13 residues. CDR3 loop: CASSYEGDETQYF. As DNA, the CDR3 is TGTGCCAGCAGTTACGAAGGGGATGAGACCCAGTACTTC.

The rearrangement joins TRBV20-1 to TRBJ1-5, with D possibly being TRBD1 (6 bases). The V and J ends lost 3 bases and 5 bases respectively, with 17 bases between them. Germline V CDR1 and CDR2: DFQATT, SNEGSKA (reference sequence). This CDR3 spans 15 amino acids. In DNA, the CDR3 is TGCAGTGCTAGGCTCCCGGGGGCAAATTATCAGCCCCAGCATTTT. Protein sequence: CSARLPGANYQPQHF.

This clonotype has just a few counts. The gene calls are TRBV7-2 and TRBJ2-3; TRBD2 might be the D (5 bases). The germline V and J ends were trimmed by 1 base and 5 bases, with 13 bases remaining between them. CDR3 length equals 15 residues. The germline CDR1 and CDR2 sequences are SGHTA and FQGNSA. CDR3 residues: CASSLVGGRVDTQYF. The CDR3 DNA reads as TGTGCCAGCAGCTTAGTAGGTGGGAGAGTAGATACGCAGTATTTT.

The chain has TRBV6-5 and TRBJ2-6; tentatively, D is TRBD1 (7 bases). CDR3 length: 16 amino acids. Germline assignment: CDR1 MNHEY and CDR2 SVGAGI. Deletions cut 2 bases from V and 4 bases from J, with 12 bases between. The CDR3 reads CASSYGGGTGANVLTF. CDR3 bases: TGTGCCAGCAGTTACGGAGGGGGCACCGGGGCCAACGTCCTGACTTTC.

This clonotype was seen a few times. The V gene is TRBV5-1, the J gene TRBJ1-1; no firm D call. This CDR3 is 14 amino acids long. V shed 3 bases and J shed 0 bases, with 9 bases lying between them. The V gene's germline CDR1 is SGHRS and CDR2 YFSETQ. This chain's CDR3 is CASSSQFMNTEAFF. The CDR3 nucleotides read TGCGCCAGCAGCTCCCAATTCATGAACACTGAAGCTTTCTTT. Filled out from reference TRBV5-1 and TRBJ1-1, the complete variable domain reads KAGVTQTPRYLIKTRGQQVTLSCSPISGHRSVSWYQQTPGQGLQFLFEYFSETQRNKGNFPGRFSGRQFSNSRSEMNVSTLELGDSALYLCASSSQFMNTEAFFGQGTRLTVV.

This clonotype has only a few counts. V and J are TRBV12-3 or TRBV12-4 and TRBJ2-1; 7 positions agree with TRBD2. Trimming at V came to 5 bases and at J to 9 bases, leaving 7 bases not matched to a gene. The CDR3 contains 13 residues. CDR3 in DNA: TGTGCCAGCAGTCCCAGGGACTATCTTGAGCAGTTCTTC. Translation gives CASSPRDYLEQFF.

The chain recombines TRBV5-6 with TRBJ2-4; 8 bases align to TRBD1. This CDR3 comprises 13 residues. V gave up 4 bases and J gave up 8 bases; unmatched junction bases: 5. Per germline, CDR1 SGHDT and CDR2 YYEEEE. CDR3 region: CASSRQGSDIQYF. CDR3 in DNA: TGTGCCAGCAGCCGACAGGGGTCGGACATTCAGTACTTC. The full variable domain, with the rest looked up from reference TRBV5-6 and TRBJ2-4, is DAGVTQSPTHLIKTRGQQVTLRCSPKSGHDTVSWYQQALGQGPQFIFQYYEEEERQRGNFPDRFSGHQFPNYSSELNVNALLLGDSALYLCASSRQGSDIQYFGAGTRLSVL.

The genes are TRBV29-1 and TRBJ2-1, with a tentative D call TRBD2 (6 bases). Trimming took off 2 bases at V and 6 bases at J, with 8 bases between the two ends. Germline values: CDR1 SQVTM, CDR2 ANQGSEA. The CDR3 extends over 12 amino acids. Written as DNA, the CDR3 is TGCAGCGTTGAAACTAGCTCCAATGAGCAGTTCTTC. Translated, it gives CSVETSSNEQFF.

This clonotype was observed a handful of times. The J gene is TRBJ2-3, the V gene TRBV7-2, with TRBD2 identical over 8 bases. V was pared by 4 bases and J by 3 bases, with 6 bases of the junction left unmatched. There are 15 residues in the CDR3. The V gene's germline CDR1 is SGHTA and CDR2 FQGNSA. As DNA, the CDR3 is TGTGCCAGCAGCTCCGGGAGGGCCCTAACAGATACGCAGTATTTT. The encoded protein is CASSSGRALTDTQYF.

Only a few counts were recorded for this clonotype. This chain connects TRBV5-1 to TRBJ2-1; the match to TRBD2 covers 8 bases. J lost 2 bases, V lost 4 bases, and 8 bases had no gene match. Germline V gene data show CDR1 as SGHRS and CDR2 as YFSETQ. CDR3 size: 16 residues. The CDR3 loop is CASSTQPGLAYNEQFF. CDR3 sequence (DNA): TGCGCCAGCAGCACACAACCGGGACTAGCCTACAATGAGCAGTTCTTC.

The chain employs TRBV29-1 and TRBJ1-3; D gene ambiguous. V was trimmed by 4 bases and J by 2 bases, leaving 6 bases between them. Germline V gene lookup returns CDR1 SQVTM and CDR2 ANQGSEA. The CDR3 loop spans 12 amino acids. The CDR3 nucleotides read TGCAGCGTTGTAGGGACTGGAAACACCATATATTTT. Translated: CSVVGTGNTIYF.

There are a few counts of this clonotype. This rearrangement joins TRBV18 to TRBJ2-7, with TRBD2 as a possible D gene (6 bases). CDR1 is KGHSH, CDR2 LQKENI, per germline. The CDR3 loop spans 15 amino acids. V was clipped by 2 bases and J by 3 bases, with 14 bases between them. CDR3 sequence (DNA): TGTGCCAGCTCACCAGAATGGGGGGTTGACTACGAGCAGTACTTC. Translated, it gives CASSPEWGVDYEQYF.

In this sample, this clonotype turned up a few times. This chain joins TRBV28 and TRBJ2-3, with TRBD2 identical over 9 bases. Trimming cost V 4 bases and J 0 bases; bases outside gene matches: 5. The CDR3 loop spans 16 amino acids. Germline V CDR1 and CDR2: MDHEN, SYDVKM. The CDR3 DNA reads as TGTGCCAGCAGTTCACCTAGCGGGATTAGCACAGATACGCAGTATTTT. It is translated as CASSSPSGISTDTQYF.